Each of the 7 T cell receptor beta chains below was sequenced from the same sample in a study of T cell changes during pregnancy in multiple sclerosis. Using immunoSEQ multiplex PCR, the repertoire was profiled, and TCRdb retains in-frame clones only, with some absent. This repertoire shows 95,000 to 100,000 clones, more than 85% found once; its top ten account for around 3.1%. The sample in question was peripheral blood, obtained in the second trimester of pregnancy. These receptors all come from a female donor with multiple sclerosis, enrolled in a pregnancy study.

This chain links TRBV27 with TRBJ2-7, with D possibly being TRBD2 (6 bases). Trimming shortened V by 3 bases and J by 5 bases, and 14 bases separated the two germline ends. The length of the CDR3 is 14 residues. Germline loops: CDR1 MNHEY, CDR2 SMNVEV (reference sequence). The CDR3 nucleotides read TGTGCCAGCAGTTTTCTGACTAGAATCCACGAGCAGTACTTC. Protein product: CASSFLTRIHEQYF.

V usage is TRBV29-1 and J usage is TRBJ1-1; D unresolved. This CDR3 is built from 11 residues. V was trimmed by 7 bases and J by 5 bases, leaving 11 bases between them. The germline CDR1 and CDR2 sequences are SQVTM and ANQGSEA. The CDR3 loop is CSAASLTEAFF. The CDR3, as DNA: TGCAGCGCCGCTTCACTGACTGAAGCTTTCTTT. Combining the CDR3 with reference TRBV29-1 and TRBJ1-1 gives the whole variable domain SAVISQKPSRDICQRGTSLTIQCQVDSQVTMMFWYRQQPGQSLTLIATANQGSEATYESGFVIDKFPISRPNLTFSTLTVSNMSPEDSSIYLCSAASLTEAFFGQGTRLTVV.

This chain joins TRBV10-1 and TRBJ1-2; D is perhaps TRBD1 (5 bases). With 5 bases removed from V and 8 bases from J, the gap between germline ends came to 9 bases. The CDR3 runs 11 residues. Germline lookup yields CDR1 WNHNN and CDR2 SYGVQD (reference sequence). CDR3: CASSRGEGYTF. CDR3 coding DNA: TGCGCCAGCAGTCGGGGGGAGGGCTACACCTTC.

V is TRBV6-5 and J is TRBJ2-1; 14 positions agree with TRBD2. The V gene's germline CDR1 is MNHEY and CDR2 SVGAGI. The CDR3 is made up of 16 amino acids. Trimming cost V 2 bases and J 7 bases; bases outside gene matches: 4. The CDR3 DNA sequence: TGTGCCAGCAGTTACCGGACTAGCGGGAGGAAGAATGAGCAGTTCTTC. Translating it yields CASSYRTSGRKNEQFF.

This rearrangement joins TRBV6-1 to TRBJ2-3, with TRBD2 matching 10 bases. Germline CDR1 reads MNHNS; CDR2 reads SASEGT. The CDR3 sequence is 18 residues long. The trim removed 4 bases at V and 0 bases at J, leaving 10 bases unmatched. CDR3 in DNA: TGTGCCAGCAGTGCCAGCGGGAGGGCCTCTCACAGCACAGATACGCAGTATTTT. Translating gives CASSASGRASHSTDTQYF.

This clone showed up just a few times. The chain recombines TRBV29-1 with TRBJ2-1; no firm D call. Germline CDR1 and CDR2: SQVTM and ANQGSEA. V lost 4 bases and J 9 bases, leaving 13 bases between the germline ends. This CDR3 has 12 amino acids. The CDR3 coding sequence is TGCAGCGTTGGCCCAAAGCGACCTGAGCAGTTCTTC. Translated: CSVGPKRPEQFF.

This rearrangement joins TRBV28 to TRBJ2-5, with 8 nucleotides matching TRBD2. V lost 4 bases and J lost 2; bases outside the gene matches: 3. The CDR3 contains 14 residues. Per germline, CDR1 MDHEN and CDR2 SYDVKM. The CDR3 DNA is TGTGCCAGCAGTTCCGGGACTAGGCAAGAGACCCAGTACTTC. It yields the protein CASSSGTRQETQYF. Using reference TRBV28 and TRBJ2-5 for the parts outside the CDR3, the full variable domain is DVKVTQSSRYLVKRTGEKVFLECVQDMDHENMFWYRQDPGLGLRLIYFSYDVKMKEKGDIPEGYSVSREKKERFSLILESASTNQTSMYLCASSSGTRQETQYFGPGTRLLVL.